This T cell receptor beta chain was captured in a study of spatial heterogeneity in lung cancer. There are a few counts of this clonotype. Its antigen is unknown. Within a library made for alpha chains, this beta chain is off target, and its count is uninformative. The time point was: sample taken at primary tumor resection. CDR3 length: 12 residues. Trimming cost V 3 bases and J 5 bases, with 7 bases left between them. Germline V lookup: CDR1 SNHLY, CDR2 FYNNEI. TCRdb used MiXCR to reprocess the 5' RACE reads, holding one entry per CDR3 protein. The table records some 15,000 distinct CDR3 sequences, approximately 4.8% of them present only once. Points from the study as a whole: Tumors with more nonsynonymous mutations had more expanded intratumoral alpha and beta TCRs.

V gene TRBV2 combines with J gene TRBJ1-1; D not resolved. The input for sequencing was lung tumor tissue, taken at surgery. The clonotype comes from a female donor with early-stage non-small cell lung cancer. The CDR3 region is CASSDRGTEAFF. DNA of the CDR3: TGTGCCAGCAGTGATCGAGGGACTGAAGCTTTCTTT.